This TCR beta chain appears in the sequencing data of a study of T-cell memory formation after mild COVID-19. This clonotype was seen only a few times. Germline assignment: CDR1 MNHEY and CDR2 SVGEGT. The length of the CDR3 is 13 residues. V lost 8 bases and J 3 bases, leaving 10 bases between the germline ends. TCRdb analysed the 5' RACE reads with MiXCR anew, one entry per CDR3 protein. The sample holds 170,000 or so distinct CDR3 sequences, 20% to 25% seen once. The rearrangement joins TRBV6-2 or TRBV6-3 to TRBJ2-2; D ambiguous. Sequences were obtained from PBMCs or a T cell subset sorted from them (not recorded which). The TCR comes from an adult woman who had mild COVID-19 (a few samples of this study predate the infection). Cell type and time point are not known. The CDR3 spells CASSLGYTGELFF. The CDR3 DNA reads as TGTGCCAGCTCGTTAGGGTACACCGGGGAGCTGTTTTTT.